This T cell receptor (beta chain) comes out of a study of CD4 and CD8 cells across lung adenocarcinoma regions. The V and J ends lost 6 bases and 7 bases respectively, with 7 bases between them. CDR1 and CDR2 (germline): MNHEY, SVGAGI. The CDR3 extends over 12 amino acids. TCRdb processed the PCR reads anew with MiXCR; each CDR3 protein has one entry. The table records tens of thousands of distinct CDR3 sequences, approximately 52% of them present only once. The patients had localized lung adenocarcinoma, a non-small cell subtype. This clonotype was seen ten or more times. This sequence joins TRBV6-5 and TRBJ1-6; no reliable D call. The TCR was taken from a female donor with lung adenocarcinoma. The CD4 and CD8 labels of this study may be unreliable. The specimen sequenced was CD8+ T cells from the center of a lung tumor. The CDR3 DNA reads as TGTGCCAGCAGCCATCCCAATTCACCCCTCCACTTT. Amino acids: CASSHPNSPLHF.